The table lists the clone carrying this TCR beta chain with many counts. The antigen remains unidentified. Each patient was aged 18 to 65 and had newly diagnosed hyperthyroidism of under 2 months' duration. RNA transcripts gave rise to amplified TCR beta CDR3 regions. First-round RT-PCR targeting the TCR CDR3 was performed with the HTBI primer set. One entry per CDR3 protein, called by TCRdb with MiXCR from the multiplex PCR reads. The repertoire holds approximately 400,000 distinct CDR3 sequences, with about a fifth as singletons. The sample originates from a study of T cells in Graves' hyperthyroidism and ophthalmopathy. Germline values: CDR1 LNHNV, CDR2 YYDKDF (reference sequence). The CDR3 covers 16 residues. V lost 0 bases to trimming and J lost 3 bases; unmatched junction nucleotides: 6. Study-level findings and limits: Most expanded thyroid clonotypes above 0.001 recurred in blood.

The V and J genes are TRBV15 and TRBJ2-7, with 9 bases that match TRBD2. The receptor was isolated from a woman aged 18 to 35 with Graves' hyperthyroidism. Sequenced sample: blood. The CDR3 loop reads CATSRDLSGGFYEQYF. The DNA for the CDR3 is TGTGCCACCAGCAGAGATCTCAGCGGGGGGTTCTACGAGCAGTACTTC.